A single sample is the source of the 29 T cell receptor beta chains below, sequenced in a study of cytomegalovirus exposure and HLA in healthy donors. The method was immunoSEQ multiplex PCR; TCRdb's version includes in-frame clones alone and lacks a portion of them. The sample has 330,000 or so clones; roughly 85% are singletons. The sequenced sample consisted of PBMCs. These receptors originate from a woman in her late teens or twenties in good health and CMV-seronegative.

CDR3 protein: CASSLGREVPYEQYF. The CDR3 DNA reads as TGTGCCAGCAGCTTAGGGCGGGAGGTCCCCTACGAGCAGTACTTC. The chain combines TRBV7-2 with TRBJ2-7, with 8 bases identical to TRBD2. The CDR3 length is 15 residues. The germline V gene has CDR1 SGHTA and CDR2 FQGNSA. The trim removed 1 base at V and 2 bases at J, leaving 4 bases unmatched.

The gene calls are TRBV29-1 and TRBJ2-7; 11 bases line up with TRBD1. Germline CDR1 and CDR2: SQVTM and ANQGSEA. Trimming took 7 bases from V and 6 from J; bases not matched to a gene: 8. This CDR3 is 13 amino acids long. CDR3 nucleotides: TGCAGCGCGAAAGGGACAGGGGGTACCGAGCAGTACTTC. Translating it yields CSAKGTGGTEQYF.

J is TRBJ1-4 and V is TRBV5-4, with 7 positions matching TRBD1. The ends lost 2 bases at V and 8 bases at J; junction bases unmatched: 6. Germline V gene lookup returns CDR1 SGHNT and CDR2 YYREEE (reference sequence). CDR3 length: 14 amino acids. The CDR3 DNA sequence: TGTGCCAGCAGCTTACCCGGACAGGAGGAAAAACTGTTTTTT. It yields the protein CASSLPGQEEKLFF.

The chain couples TRBV30 to TRBJ1-2; 10 nucleotides match TRBD1. J was trimmed by 1 base and V by 3 bases; bases with no gene match: 2. CDR1 GTSNPN and CDR2 SVGIG come from the germline V gene (reference sequence). This CDR3 has 14 residues. The CDR3 is CAWRDRGINYGYTF. In DNA, the CDR3 is TGTGCCTGGAGGGACAGGGGGATTAACTATGGCTACACCTTC.

The rearrangement uses TRBV7-9 and TRBJ2-7, with 8 bases matching TRBD2. Trimming took 5 bases from V and 6 from J; bases not matched to a gene: 6. Germline CDR1 is SEHNR and CDR2 is FQNEAQ (reference sequence). The CDR3 length is 13 residues. CDR3 nucleotide sequence: TGTGCCAGCAGCCGGCCCGGGGGGGGCGAGCAGTACTTC. It specifies CASSRPGGGEQYF.

This sequence joins TRBV7-3 and TRBJ2-1; TRBD2 aligns across 14 bases. The CDR3 has 17 residues. Germline V gene lookup returns CDR1 SGHTA and CDR2 FQGTGA. J gave up 13 bases and V 5 bases, and 16 bases lay outside the gene matches. The CDR3 DNA is TGTGCCAGCAGCCCTACCATTGGACTAGCGGGAGGCGCTGTTCAGTTCTTC. Protein: CASSPTIGLAGGAVQFF.

The chain links TRBV7-9 to TRBJ1-3; tentative D call: TRBD1 (5 bases). Trimming removed 5 bases at V and 0 bases at J, with 11 bases between. Looked up from germline, CDR1 is SEHNR and CDR2 is FQNEAQ (reference sequence). This CDR3 comprises 15 residues. The CDR3 protein is CASSRQGSSGNTIYF. CDR3 sequence (DNA): TGTGCCAGCAGCCGTCAGGGAAGCTCTGGAAACACCATATATTTT.

This clone was observed a single time. The rearrangement joins TRBV4-1 to TRBJ2-1, with 11 positions matching TRBD2. There are 14 residues in the CDR3. CDR1 is MGHRA and CDR2 is YSYEKL in the germline V gene. Trimming cost V 7 bases and J 6 bases; bases outside gene matches: 5. Here the CDR3 reads CASTHSGRGNEQFF. In DNA form, the CDR3 reads TGCGCCAGCACCCATAGCGGGAGGGGCAATGAGCAGTTCTTC.

The V and J genes are TRBV2 and TRBJ2-7; possibly TRBD2 for D (7 bases). Germline V gene lookup returns CDR1 SNHLY and CDR2 FYNNEI. The V gene lost 7 bases and the J gene lost 2 bases, with 21 bases spanning the gap. This CDR3 contains 16 residues. The CDR3 DNA follows: TGTGCCAGCAAAGGGGGGGGGAGCAGTTCCGCCTACGAGCAGTACTTC. Translating it yields CASKGGGSSSAYEQYF. Using reference TRBV2 and TRBJ2-7 for the parts outside the CDR3, the full variable domain is EPEVTQTPSHQVTQMGQEVILRCVPISNHLYFYWYRQILGQKVEFLVSFYNNEISEKSEIFDDQFSVERPDGSNFTLKIRSTKLEDSAMYFCASKGGGSSSAYEQYFGPGTRLTVT.

The chain uses TRBV28 and TRBJ2-7; TRBD1 aligns across 8 bases. Germline V gives CDR1 MDHEN, CDR2 SYDVKM. The J segment lost 6 bases and the V segment lost 7 bases, leaving 11 bases of the junction unmatched. CDR3 size: 14 residues. CDR3 sequence (DNA): TGTGCCAGCACCAACGGACAGGGCCCTATCGAGCAGTACTTC. Translation gives CASTNGQGPIEQYF.

The chain is built from TRBV19 and TRBJ2-1, with 9 positions matching TRBD1. With 3 bases clipped from V and 5 bases from J, the junction kept 2 bases outside the gene matches. From germline, CDR1 is LNHDA and CDR2 SQIVND (reference sequence). CDR3 size: 14 residues. The CDR3 reads CASSIRDRDNEQFF. In nucleotides, the CDR3 is TGTGCCAGTAGTATCCGGGACAGGGACAATGAGCAGTTCTTC.

The chain is built from TRBV7-2 and TRBJ2-7, with D maybe TRBD1 (5 bases). Trimming removed 2 bases from V and 5 bases from J, with 7 bases in between. CDR3 length: 12 amino acids. Germline CDR1 and CDR2: SGHTA and FQGNSA. CDR3 nucleotides: TGTGCCAGCAGCTTAAGGGGTCACGAGCAGTACTTC. Amino acids: CASSLRGHEQYF.

The genes are TRBV7-9 and TRBJ2-3, with a weak D call TRBD1 (5 bases). Germline loops: CDR1 SEHNR, CDR2 FQNEAQ (reference sequence). V dropped 1 base and J dropped 6 bases, with 11 bases sitting between them. The CDR3 consists of 14 residues. CDR3: CASSLVGAGDTQYF. The CDR3 bases are TGTGCCAGCAGCTTAGTAGGGGCCGGGGATACGCAGTATTTT. Full variable domain (outside the CDR3, taken from reference TRBV7-9 and TRBJ2-3): DTGVSQNPRHKITKRGQNVTFRCDPISEHNRLYWYRQTLGQGPEFLTYFQNEAQLEKSRLLSDRFSAERPKGSFSTLEIQRTEQGDSAMYLCASSLVGAGDTQYFGPGTRLTVL.

The chain employs TRBV15 and TRBJ1-3, with D hard to call. Germline lookup yields CDR1 LNHNV and CDR2 YYDKDF (reference sequence). V was shortened by 1 base and J by 0 bases, with 4 bases between the two germline ends. This CDR3 is built from 14 residues. CDR3 sequence reads: CATSRGSSGNTIYF. The CDR3 DNA sequence: TGTGCCACCAGCAGAGGGAGCTCTGGAAACACCATATATTTT.

This clone came up once. The chain recombines TRBV28 with TRBJ2-7, with 9 bases lining up with TRBD2. This CDR3 comprises 14 residues. After removal of 6 bases from V and 0 bases from J, the junction contained 3 bases not matched to a gene. The germline V gene has CDR1 MDHEN and CDR2 SYDVKM. CDR3 in amino acids: CASSDSGSSYEQYF. The CDR3, as DNA: TGTGCCAGCAGCGATAGCGGGAGCTCCTACGAGCAGTACTTC.

The chain couples TRBV9 to TRBJ2-7, with 7 bases that match TRBD2. CDR3 size: 13 residues. V lost 2 bases to trimming and J lost 9 bases; unmatched junction nucleotides: 8. Germline V gene data show CDR1 as SGDLS and CDR2 as YYNGEE. CDR3 protein: CASSVGWRELQYF. CDR3 nucleotide sequence: TGTGCCAGCAGCGTTGGGTGGCGGGAGCTGCAGTACTTC.

This chain connects TRBV5-1 to TRBJ1-1, with no clear D. The CDR3 has 16 amino acids. Between the trimmed V and J ends, which lost 6 bases and 1 base, there was a span of 19 bases. The germline CDR1 and CDR2 sequences are SGHRS and YFSETQ. The DNA of the CDR3 is TGCGCCAGCATCACCCGCCAGGCTCCCCCGAACACTGAAGCTTTCTTT. Protein: CASITRQAPPNTEAFF.

In this sample, this clone turned up a few times. This chain uses TRBV7-8 with TRBJ2-7, with TRBD2 as a possible D gene (7 bases). Germline values: CDR1 SGHVS, CDR2 FQNEAQ. The CDR3 covers 14 residues. V gave up 4 bases and J gave up 2 bases, with 12 bases separating them. CDR3 amino acids: CASSSTGGPYEQYF. DNA for the CDR3: TGTGCCAGCAGCTCCACCGGGGGGCCCTACGAGCAGTACTTC.

This CDR3 is CASSPETSTNTGELFF. CDR3 sequence (DNA): TGTGCCAGCTCACCAGAGACTAGCACGAACACCGGGGAGCTGTTTTTT. The J gene is TRBJ2-2, the V gene TRBV18; 7 nucleotides agree with TRBD2. The CDR3 has 16 amino acids. The germline CDR1 and CDR2 sequences are KGHSH and LQKENI. V trimming: 2 bases; J trimming: 0 bases; junction bases outside the gene matches: 3. The entire variable domain, with the rest obtained from reference TRBV18 and TRBJ2-2, is as follows: NAGVMQNPRHLVRRRGQEARLRCSPMKGHSHVYWYRQLPEEGLKFMVYLQKENIIDESGMPKERFSAEFPKEGPSILRIQQVVRGDSAAYFCASSPETSTNTGELFFGEGSRLTVL.

J is TRBJ2-5 and V is TRBV27; TRBD2 agrees at 9 bases. Germline values: CDR1 MNHEY, CDR2 SMNVEV (reference sequence). Trimming took 3 bases from V and 4 from J; bases not matched to a gene: 3. The CDR3 is made up of 14 amino acids. CDR3 sequence (DNA): TGTGCCAGCAGTTTTAGCGGGAGTTTAGAGACCCAGTACTTC. It specifies CASSFSGSLETQYF.

This clone has just a few counts. This rearrangement joins TRBV2 to TRBJ2-2, with 10 bases fitting TRBD2. This CDR3 is 16 amino acids long. V trimming: 7 bases; J trimming: 4 bases; junction bases outside the gene matches: 9. Germline CDR1 and CDR2: SNHLY and FYNNEI. The CDR3 DNA reads as TGTGCCAGCAACCTAGGACTAGCGGTTAGCACCGGGGAGCTGTTTTTT. As protein: CASNLGLAVSTGELFF.

The chain employs TRBV5-6 and TRBJ1-1; a possible D gene is TRBD1 (5 bases). V was clipped by 5 bases and J by 0 bases, with 11 bases between them. There are 14 residues in the CDR3. Germline V lookup: CDR1 SGHDT, CDR2 YYEEEE. The CDR3 DNA reads as TGTGCCAGCAGTCAGGGTCGGATGAACACTGAAGCTTTCTTT. It is translated as CASSQGRMNTEAFF.

This chain connects TRBV4-1 to TRBJ2-7, with TRBD2 identical over 12 bases. Germline CDR1 reads MGHRA; CDR2 reads YSYEKL. J lost 5 bases, V lost 7 bases, and 12 bases had no gene match. This CDR3 is 16 amino acids long. CDR3 loop: CASTRTSGIALDEQYF. The CDR3 nucleotides are TGCGCCAGCACCAGGACTAGCGGGATCGCTTTGGACGAGCAGTACTTC.

J is TRBJ1-2 and V is TRBV2; unclear D gene. The CDR3 covers 12 residues. Germline assignment: CDR1 SNHLY and CDR2 FYNNEI. The V end was cut by 6 bases, the J end by 5 bases, with 10 bases between. CDR3: CASRTTVYGYTF. CDR3 in DNA: TGTGCCAGCAGGACTACAGTTTATGGCTACACCTTC. Drawing the rest from reference TRBV2 and TRBJ1-2, the complete variable domain is EPEVTQTPSHQVTQMGQEVILRCVPISNHLYFYWYRQILGQKVEFLVSFYNNEISEKSEIFDDQFSVERPDGSNFTLKIRSTKLEDSAMYFCASRTTVYGYTFGSGTRLTVV.

V usage is TRBV2 and J usage is TRBJ2-7; 7 bases fit TRBD1. Germline CDR1 SNHLY, CDR2 FYNNEI. The J segment lost 0 bases and the V segment lost 4 bases, leaving 3 bases of the junction unmatched. The CDR3 length is 14 residues. This CDR3 is CASSVPGGSYEQYF. The CDR3 DNA is TGTGCCAGCAGTGTCCCAGGGGGCTCCTACGAGCAGTACTTC.

In this sample, this clone turned up once. The genes are TRBV5-1 and TRBJ2-5; TRBD2 agrees at 11 bases. Germline lookup yields CDR1 SGHRS and CDR2 YFSETQ. J was trimmed by 4 bases and V by 0 bases; bases with no gene match: 8. The CDR3 consists of 17 residues. DNA of the CDR3: TGCGCCAGCAGCTTGGGGTTAGCGGGAGGGCTCCGAGAGACCCAGTACTTC. Translated, it gives CASSLGLAGGLRETQYF.

In its sample, this clone was seen once. The rearrangement uses TRBV2 and TRBJ2-2, with 9 bases lining up with TRBD1. This CDR3 has 13 residues. The germline V gene has CDR1 SNHLY and CDR2 FYNNEI. The V gene end was trimmed by 8 bases and the J gene end by 4 bases; junction bases not matched to a gene: 2. In DNA, the CDR3 is TGTGCCAGCGACAGGGGGGGCACCGGGGAGCTGTTTTTT. Residues: CASDRGGTGELFF.

The J gene is TRBJ2-7, the V gene TRBV28; unclear D gene. The CDR3 runs 13 residues. CDR1 is MDHEN and CDR2 is SYDVKM in the germline V gene. Trimming pared 5 bases from V and 5 bases from J, leaving 13 bases between. The DNA of the CDR3 is TGTGCCAGCAGTCCCCCCTCACGGGACGAGCAGTACTTC. It is translated as CASSPPSRDEQYF.

The chain combines TRBV6-5 with TRBJ2-5; D uncertain. Trimming took off 0 bases at V and 5 bases at J, with 16 bases between the two ends. The V gene's germline CDR1 is MNHEY and CDR2 SVGAGI. The CDR3 length is 16 residues. CDR3 DNA: TGTGCCAGCAGTTACTCGGCTCTAGATAGGTGGGAGACCCAGTACTTC. Its protein is CASSYSALDRWETQYF.